Below, 20 T cell receptor beta chains from the same sample are listed, as sequenced in a study of blood T cell repertoires in COVID-19. Only in-frame clones appear in the TCRdb table, and some are missing; sequencing was by immunoSEQ multiplex PCR. There are about 100,000 clones in the sample; 75% to 90% occur only once, and approximately 31% lies in the top ten. The sample taken for sequencing was peripheral blood. The source is a woman older than 75 with acute or convalescent COVID-19.

The gene calls are TRBV7-9 and TRBJ2-5; 8 positions match TRBD2. The V and J ends lost 5 bases and 5 bases, in that order; junction bases with no gene match: 13. CDR1 and CDR2 (germline): SEHNR, FQNEAQ (reference sequence). The CDR3 runs 16 residues. Here the CDR3 reads CASSPRTGTRGETQYF. The CDR3 DNA is TGTGCCAGCAGCCCACGGACCGGGACTAGGGGTGAGACCCAGTACTTC.

The gene calls are TRBV3-1 (or the pseudogene TRBV3-2) and TRBJ1-5; D is undetermined. Germline CDR1 LGHDT, CDR2 YNNKEL (reference sequence). This CDR3 has 13 residues. V lost 0 bases and J lost 11, with 11 bases in between. CDR3: CASSQEEGMAQHF. CDR3 DNA sequence: TGTGCCAGCAGCCAAGAGGAGGGTATGGCCCAGCATTTT.

The chain uses TRBV13 and TRBJ1-2; possibly TRBD1 for D (6 bases). Germline V CDR1 and CDR2: PRHDT, FYEKMQ (reference sequence). This CDR3 is built from 15 residues. V dropped 5 bases and J dropped 4 bases, with 17 bases sitting between them. CDR3 nucleotides: TGTGCCAGCAGCCAATCCTTCACAGGGCGCTATGGCTACACCTTC. The encoded protein is CASSQSFTGRYGYTF.

The V call is TRBV29-1, the J call TRBJ1-2; D is perhaps TRBD1 (6 bases). CDR1 is SQVTM and CDR2 is ANQGSEA in the germline V gene. V was trimmed by 7 bases and J by 4 bases, leaving 13 bases between them. The CDR3 contains 12 residues. The CDR3 DNA reads TGCAGCGCCTCGGACAGCCCCTATGGCTACACCTTC. This codes for CSASDSPYGYTF.

The chain joins TRBV18 to TRBJ1-1; TRBD1 matches at 9 bases. This CDR3 comprises 16 residues. With V trimmed by 3 bases and J by 5 bases, 10 bases remained unmatched. The germline gives CDR1 KGHSH, CDR2 LQKENI. The CDR3 loop is CASSPTGGAGFTEAFF. CDR3 in DNA: TGTGCCAGCTCACCTACAGGGGGCGCTGGGTTTACTGAAGCTTTCTTT.

The chain joins TRBV5-1 to TRBJ1-2; 8 bases agree with TRBD1. Germline-derived CDR1 and CDR2 are SGHRS and YFSETQ. V gave up 5 bases and J gave up 4 bases; unmatched junction bases: 4. There are 13 residues in the CDR3. This CDR3 is CASRRTGIYGYTF. CDR3 nucleotides: TGCGCCAGCAGGCGGACAGGGATCTATGGCTACACCTTC. The variable domain in full, with the rest retrieved from reference TRBV5-1 and TRBJ1-2, is KAGVTQTPRYLIKTRGQQVTLSCSPISGHRSVSWYQQTPGQGLQFLFEYFSETQRNKGNFPGRFSGRQFSNSRSEMNVSTLELGDSALYLCASRRTGIYGYTFGSGTRLTVV.

V and J are TRBV19 and TRBJ1-1; 8 nucleotides line up with TRBD1. This CDR3 is 14 amino acids long. V trimming: 7 bases; J trimming: 0 bases; junction bases outside the gene matches: 4. Germline CDR1 is LNHDA and CDR2 is SQIVND (reference sequence). The CDR3 is CASTWTGMNTEAFF. CDR3 bases: TGTGCCAGTACGTGGACAGGGATGAACACTGAAGCTTTCTTT.

The rearrangement links TRBV29-1 to TRBJ2-7; possibly TRBD1 for D (6 bases). The germline CDR1 and CDR2 sequences are SQVTM and ANQGSEA. The germline V and J ends were trimmed by 7 bases and 2 bases, with 15 bases remaining between them. The CDR3 totals 13 residues. The CDR3 nucleotides read TGCAGCGCTTCCGGGACAAACCCCTACGAGCAGTACTTC. Translated, it gives CSASGTNPYEQYF.

This rearrangement joins TRBV5-4 to TRBJ2-4, with 10 bases aligning to TRBD1. CDR3 length: 16 amino acids. CDR1 and CDR2 (germline): SGHNT, YYREEE (reference sequence). The junction had 5 bases not matched to a gene; V was cut back by 5 bases and J by 0 bases. CDR3 amino acids: CASSAGTGVAKNIQYF. The CDR3, as DNA: TGTGCCAGCAGTGCCGGGACAGGGGTAGCCAAAAACATTCAGTACTTC.

V gene TRBV28 combines with J gene TRBJ2-6; 11 bases fit TRBD1. CDR1 MDHEN and CDR2 SYDVKM come from the germline V gene. V lost 2 bases, J lost 2 bases, and 5 bases stayed unmatched. This CDR3 is built from 18 residues. The DNA of the CDR3 is TGTGCCAGCAGTTTACTTGGACAGGGGGCGGCTGGGGCCAACGTCCTGACTTTC. It is translated as CASSLLGQGAAGANVLTF.

V gene TRBV14 combines with J gene TRBJ2-2; a possible D gene is TRBD1 (6 bases). This CDR3 comprises 18 residues. Trimming left V 0 bases short and J 4 bases short, with 18 bases between. CDR1 is SGHDN and CDR2 is FVKESK in the germline V gene. In DNA form, the CDR3 reads TGTGCCAGCAGCCAAGATCCGCTTGCCCAGGGGAGCACCGGGGAGCTGTTTTTT. Its translation: CASSQDPLAQGSTGELFF.

The CDR3 protein is CASSRQVVDPEYQKLFF. CDR3 nucleotide sequence: TGTGCCAGCAGCCGCCAAGTCGTGGATCCGGAGTATCAAAAACTGTTTTTT. The rearrangement uses TRBV7-6 and TRBJ1-4; D is ambiguous. Between the trimmed V and J ends, which lost 5 bases and 9 bases, there was a span of 25 bases. This CDR3 has 17 amino acids. Germline CDR1 is SGHVS and CDR2 is FNYEAQ.

The V gene is TRBV18, the J gene TRBJ1-3; TRBD1 might be the D (6 bases). Trimming pared 6 bases from V and 2 bases from J, leaving 11 bases between. Germline lookup yields CDR1 KGHSH and CDR2 LQKENI. This CDR3 region has 14 residues. The CDR3 DNA follows: TGTGCCAGCTCGCCTTCAGGGGCTGGAAACACCATATATTTT. Translation gives CASSPSGAGNTIYF.

The V and J genes are TRBV7-2 and TRBJ1-2; D remains unclear. The CDR3 is made up of 13 amino acids. Trimming left V 0 bases short and J 8 bases short, with 10 bases between. CDR1 is SGHTA and CDR2 is FQGNSA in the germline V gene. CDR3 region: CASSLARVWGYTF. CDR3 nucleotide sequence: TGTGCCAGCAGCTTAGCGAGGGTGTGGGGCTACACCTTC.

This clone appeared once. The chain is built from TRBV5-4 and TRBJ2-2; D is possibly TRBD2 (7 bases). Trimming removed 5 bases at V and 4 bases at J, with 15 bases between. The CDR3 spans 15 residues. CDR1 is SGHNT and CDR2 is YYREEE in the germline V gene (reference sequence). This CDR3 is CASSRFGGPTGELFF. DNA for the CDR3: TGTGCCAGCAGTAGGTTCGGGGGGCCCACCGGGGAGCTGTTTTTT.

The V call is TRBV27, the J call TRBJ1-2; D is possibly TRBD1 (5 bases). There are 15 residues in the CDR3. With 3 bases removed from V and 4 bases from J, the gap between germline ends came to 15 bases. Germline CDR1 and CDR2: MNHEY and SMNVEV (reference sequence). This CDR3 reads CASSFSYGGIYGYTF. Written as DNA, the CDR3 is TGTGCCAGCAGTTTCTCCTACGGGGGGATCTATGGCTACACCTTC.

This chain links TRBV5-4 with TRBJ2-3; tentative D call: TRBD2 (5 bases). In germline, CDR1 is SGHNT, CDR2 YYREEE (reference sequence). This CDR3 is built from 14 residues. Trimming stripped 4 bases from V and 8 bases from J, with 17 bases between. The CDR3 DNA reads as TGTGCCAGCAGCCTAACCTCGGGAACGGGTACGCAGTATTTT. Translating gives CASSLTSGTGTQYF.

The rearrangement links TRBV10-1 to TRBJ2-2; TRBD2 matches 7 bases. CDR1 is WNHNN and CDR2 is SYGVQD in the germline V gene (reference sequence). Losses at the gene ends were 1 base for V and 0 bases for J; bases not matched to a gene: 2. This CDR3 is 16 amino acids long. CDR3 in DNA: TGCGCCAGCAGTGAGTTCGCGGGGGCGAACACCGGGGAGCTGTTTTTT. Protein sequence: CASSEFAGANTGELFF.

This chain connects TRBV7-8 to TRBJ1-2; D is unresolved. V was shortened by 5 bases and J by 2 bases, with 12 bases between the two germline ends. The CDR3 extends over 14 amino acids. Germline V gives CDR1 SGHVS, CDR2 FQNEAQ. The CDR3 protein is CASSRFQTNYGYTF. CDR3 sequence (DNA): TGTGCCAGCAGCCGCTTTCAGACAAACTATGGCTACACCTTC.

The CDR3 is CASRGGQSTNEKLFF. CDR3 bases: TGTGCCAGCAGGGGCGGACAGTCAACTAATGAAAAACTGTTTTTT. The chain employs TRBV2 and TRBJ1-4; maybe TRBD1 (6 bases). Germline assignment: CDR1 SNHLY and CDR2 FYNNEI. The CDR3 spans 15 residues. V gave up 6 bases and J gave up 0 bases, with 11 bases separating them.